This passage covers 8 T cell receptor beta chains from one sample sequenced in a study of blood T cell repertoires in COVID-19. Profiling relied on immunoSEQ multiplex PCR, and the TCRdb table lists in-frame clones only, not all of them. The sample consists of roughly 230,000 clones, 82% of them appearing once. The sequenced sample consisted of PBMCs or T cells enriched from blood (not recorded which). These receptors all come from a woman aged 55-69 years who had recovered from COVID-19.

This clone was counted a few times. The genes are TRBV10-1 and TRBJ1-1, with D possibly TRBD1 on 5 matching bases. Germline CDR1 WNHNN, CDR2 SYGVQD (reference sequence). V lost 9 bases and J 4 bases, leaving 12 bases between the germline ends. This CDR3 has 12 residues. CDR3 sequence reads: CASRGTGTEAFF. The CDR3 DNA is TGCGCCAGTAGGGGTACTGGCACTGAAGCTTTCTTT.

CDR3 region: CASRQGGSYNSPLHF. CDR3 in DNA: TGTGCCAGCAGACAGGGTGGGAGCTATAATTCACCCCTCCACTTT. V gene TRBV6-1 combines with J gene TRBJ1-6; D may be TRBD1 (6 bases). This CDR3 region has 15 residues. From germline, CDR1 is MNHNS and CDR2 SASEGT. V was pared by 6 bases and J by 3 bases, with 12 bases between.

This clone was counted only a few times. The V and J genes are TRBV2 and TRBJ2-5; 13 nucleotides line up with TRBD2. The J segment lost 1 base and the V segment lost 5 bases, leaving 7 bases of the junction unmatched. The CDR3 totals 17 residues. Germline loops: CDR1 SNHLY, CDR2 FYNNEI. CDR3 region: CASSSGLAGEGQETQYF. The DNA of the CDR3 is TGTGCCAGCAGTTCTGGACTAGCGGGAGAGGGCCAAGAGACCCAGTACTTC. The complete variable domain, with remaining parts taken from reference TRBV2 and TRBJ2-5, reads EPEVTQTPSHQVTQMGQEVILRCVPISNHLYFYWYRQILGQKVEFLVSFYNNEISEKSEIFDDQFSVERPDGSNFTLKIRSTKLEDSAMYFCASSSGLAGEGQETQYFGPGTRLLVL.

This sequence joins TRBV25-1 and TRBJ2-7; D may be TRBD1 (5 bases). Germline V gene data show CDR1 as MGHDK and CDR2 as SYGVNS. Trimming removed 4 bases at V and 4 bases at J, with 11 bases between. The CDR3 is 13 residues long. Here the CDR3 reads CASSVPGLYEQYF. The CDR3 region has the DNA TGTGCCAGCAGTGTACCAGGGCTTTACGAGCAGTACTTC.

The gene calls are TRBV11-2 and TRBJ2-7, with 9 nucleotides matching TRBD2. CDR1 is SGHAT and CDR2 is FQNNGV in the germline V gene. The ends lost 0 bases at V and 7 bases at J; junction bases unmatched: 7. CDR3 length: 15 amino acids. The CDR3 protein is CASSLDTAGGREQYF. In DNA, the CDR3 is TGTGCCAGCAGCTTAGATACAGCGGGGGGCAGGGAGCAGTACTTC.

The chain joins TRBV5-4 to TRBJ2-1; 13 nucleotides agree with TRBD2. Trimming at V came to 1 base and at J to 0 bases, leaving 7 bases not matched to a gene. This CDR3 is 19 amino acids long. Per germline, CDR1 SGHNT and CDR2 YYREEE (reference sequence). The CDR3 coding sequence is TGTGCCAGCAGCTTGTTGTCACTAGCGGGGGGGAGCTCCTACAATGAGCAGTTCTTC. Translated, it gives CASSLLSLAGGSSYNEQFF. Full variable domain (missing parts from reference TRBV5-4 and TRBJ2-1): ETGVTQSPTHLIKTRGQQVTLRCSSQSGHNTVSWYQQALGQGPQFIFQYYREEENGRGNFPPRFSGLQFPNYSSELNVNALELDDSALYLCASSLLSLAGGSSYNEQFFGPGTRLTVL.

The chain couples TRBV4-2 to TRBJ2-1, with 13 bases identical to TRBD2. Germline CDR1 is LGHNA and CDR2 is YNFKEQ. CDR3 size: 19 residues. Unmatched junction bases numbered 11, after V lost 4 bases and J lost 2 bases. CDR3 nucleotide sequence: TGTGCCAGCAGCCGCCTTAACCTCGGGACTAGCGGGGCCTACAATGAGCAGTTCTTC. Encoded protein: CASSRLNLGTSGAYNEQFF.

The chain employs TRBV7-7 and TRBJ2-3; D is unresolved. The V end was cut by 5 bases, the J end by 0 bases, with 12 bases between. CDR3 length: 15 amino acids. CDR1 SSHAT and CDR2 FNYEAQ come from the germline V gene (reference sequence). CDR3 loop: CASSPADSSTDTQYF. In nucleotides, the CDR3 is TGTGCCAGCAGCCCCGCAGATTCTAGCACAGATACGCAGTATTTT.